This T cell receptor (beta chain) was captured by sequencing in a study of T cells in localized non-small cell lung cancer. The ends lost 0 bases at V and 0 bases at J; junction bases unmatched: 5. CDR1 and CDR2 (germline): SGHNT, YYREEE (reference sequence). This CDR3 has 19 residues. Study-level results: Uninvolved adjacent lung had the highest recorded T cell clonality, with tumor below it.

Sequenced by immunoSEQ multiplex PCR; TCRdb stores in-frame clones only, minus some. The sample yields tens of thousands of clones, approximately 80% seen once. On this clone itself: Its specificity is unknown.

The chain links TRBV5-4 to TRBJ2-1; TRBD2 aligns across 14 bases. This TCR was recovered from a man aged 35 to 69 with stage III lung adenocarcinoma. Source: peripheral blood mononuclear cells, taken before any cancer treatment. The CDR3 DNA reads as TGTGCCAGCAGCTTGGGACTAGCGGGAGGGCCGCGCTCCTACAATGAGCAGTTCTTC. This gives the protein CASSLGLAGGPRSYNEQFF.